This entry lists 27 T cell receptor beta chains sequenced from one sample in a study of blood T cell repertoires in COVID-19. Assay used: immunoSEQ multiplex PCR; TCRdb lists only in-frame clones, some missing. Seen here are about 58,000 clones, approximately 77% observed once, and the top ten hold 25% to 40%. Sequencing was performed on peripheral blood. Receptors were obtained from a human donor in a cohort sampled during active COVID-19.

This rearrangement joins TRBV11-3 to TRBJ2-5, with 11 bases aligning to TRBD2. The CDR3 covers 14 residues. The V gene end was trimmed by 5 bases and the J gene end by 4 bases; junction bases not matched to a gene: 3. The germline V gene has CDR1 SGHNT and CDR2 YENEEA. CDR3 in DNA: TGTGCCAGCAGCAACGGACTAGCGGGAGAGACCCAGTACTTC. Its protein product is CASSNGLAGETQYF.

For the CDR3, the DNA is TGCGCCAGCACAAGCCGGGTCACCGGGGAGCTGTTTTTT. Translated: CASTSRVTGELFF. The gene calls are TRBV5-1 and TRBJ2-2; D not certain. Germline loops: CDR1 SGHRS, CDR2 YFSETQ. V dropped 6 bases and J dropped 4 bases, with 10 bases sitting between them. The CDR3 has 13 residues.

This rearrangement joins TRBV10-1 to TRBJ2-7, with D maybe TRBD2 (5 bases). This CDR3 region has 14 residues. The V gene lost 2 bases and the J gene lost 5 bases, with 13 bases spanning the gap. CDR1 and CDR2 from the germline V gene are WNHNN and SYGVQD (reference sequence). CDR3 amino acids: CASSEGLREDEQYF. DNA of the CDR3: TGCGCCAGCAGTGAGGGCCTCCGGGAAGACGAGCAGTACTTC.

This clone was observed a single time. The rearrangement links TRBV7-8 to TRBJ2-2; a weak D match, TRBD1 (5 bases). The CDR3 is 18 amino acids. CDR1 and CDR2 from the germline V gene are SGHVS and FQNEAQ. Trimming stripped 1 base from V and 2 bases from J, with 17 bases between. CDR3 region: CASSLGARAKLNTGELFF. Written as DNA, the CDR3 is TGTGCCAGCAGCTTAGGGGCCAGGGCCAAGCTTAACACCGGGGAGCTGTTTTTT.

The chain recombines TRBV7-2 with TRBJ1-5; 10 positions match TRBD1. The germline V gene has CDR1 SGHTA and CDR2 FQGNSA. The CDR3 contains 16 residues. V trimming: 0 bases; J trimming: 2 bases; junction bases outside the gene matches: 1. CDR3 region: CASSLAGTGGNQPQHF. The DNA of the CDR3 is TGTGCCAGCAGCTTAGCTGGGACAGGGGGCAATCAGCCCCAGCATTTT.

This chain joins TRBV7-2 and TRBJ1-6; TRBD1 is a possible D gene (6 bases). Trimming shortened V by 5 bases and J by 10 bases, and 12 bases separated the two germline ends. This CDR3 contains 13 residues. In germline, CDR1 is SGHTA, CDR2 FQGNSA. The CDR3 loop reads CASSPDRSSPLHF. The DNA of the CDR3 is TGTGCCAGCAGCCCGGACAGAAGCTCACCCCTCCACTTT.

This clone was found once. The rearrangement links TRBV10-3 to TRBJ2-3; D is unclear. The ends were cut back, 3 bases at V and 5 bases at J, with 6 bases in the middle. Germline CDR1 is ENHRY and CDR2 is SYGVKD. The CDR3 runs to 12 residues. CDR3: CAISESEDTQYF. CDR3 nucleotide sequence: TGTGCCATCAGTGAAAGCGAAGATACGCAGTATTTT.

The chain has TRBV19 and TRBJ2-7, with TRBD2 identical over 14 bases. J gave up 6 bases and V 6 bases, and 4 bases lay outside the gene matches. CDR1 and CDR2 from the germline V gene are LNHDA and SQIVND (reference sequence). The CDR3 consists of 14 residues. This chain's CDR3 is CASSRGLAGGEQYF. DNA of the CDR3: TGTGCCAGTAGCCGAGGACTAGCGGGAGGCGAGCAGTACTTC.

The chain's CDR3 is CASSRESSYNSPLHF. The CDR3 DNA is TGCGCCAGCAGCCGGGAAAGCTCCTATAATTCACCCCTCCACTTT. This rearrangement joins TRBV5-1 to TRBJ1-6; no reliable D call. The ends were cut back, 4 bases at V and 0 bases at J, with 8 bases in the middle. This CDR3 has 15 amino acids. Germline CDR1 reads SGHRS; CDR2 reads YFSETQ.

This chain's CDR3 is CASSLNRLNTEAFF. The CDR3 nucleotides read TGTGCCAGCAGCTTGAACAGATTAAACACTGAAGCTTTCTTT. V is TRBV5-6 and J is TRBJ1-1; D call uncertain. Trimming shortened V by 1 base and J by 2 bases, and 9 bases separated the two germline ends. This CDR3 is 14 amino acids long. CDR1 is SGHDT and CDR2 is YYEEEE in the germline V gene.

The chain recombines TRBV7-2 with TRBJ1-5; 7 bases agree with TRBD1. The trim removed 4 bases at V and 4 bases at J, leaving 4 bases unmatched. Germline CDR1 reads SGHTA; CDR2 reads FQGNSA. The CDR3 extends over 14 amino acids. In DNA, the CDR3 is TGTGCCAGCAGCTCCCGACAGGGTAATCAGCCCCAGCATTTT. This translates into CASSSRQGNQPQHF.

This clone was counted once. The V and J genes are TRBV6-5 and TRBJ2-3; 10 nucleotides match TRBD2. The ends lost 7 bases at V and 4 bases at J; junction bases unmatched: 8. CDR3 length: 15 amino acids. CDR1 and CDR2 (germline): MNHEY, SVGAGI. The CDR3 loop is CASNPAGGPPDTQYF. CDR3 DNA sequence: TGTGCCAGCAACCCAGCGGGGGGGCCTCCAGATACGCAGTATTTT.

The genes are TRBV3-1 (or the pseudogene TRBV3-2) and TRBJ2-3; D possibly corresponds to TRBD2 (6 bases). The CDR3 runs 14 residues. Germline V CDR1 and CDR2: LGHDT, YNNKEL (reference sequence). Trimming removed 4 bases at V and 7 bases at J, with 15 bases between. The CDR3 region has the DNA TGTGCCAGCAGCCGACCTAGCGTCCATAATACGCAGTATTTT. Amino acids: CASSRPSVHNTQYF.

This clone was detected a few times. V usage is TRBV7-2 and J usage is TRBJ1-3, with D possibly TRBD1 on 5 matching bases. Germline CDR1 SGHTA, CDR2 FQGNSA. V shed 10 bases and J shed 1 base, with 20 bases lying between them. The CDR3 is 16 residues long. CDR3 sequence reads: CATSPWGGGSGNTIYF. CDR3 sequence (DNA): TGTGCCACCTCCCCTTGGGGGGGAGGGTCTGGAAACACCATATATTTT.

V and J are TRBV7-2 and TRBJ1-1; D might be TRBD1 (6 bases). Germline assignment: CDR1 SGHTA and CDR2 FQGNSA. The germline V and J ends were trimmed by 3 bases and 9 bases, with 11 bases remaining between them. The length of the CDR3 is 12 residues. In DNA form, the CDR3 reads TGTGCCAGCAGCTTGCTAGGACAGAAAGCTTTCTTT. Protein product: CASSLLGQKAFF.

The CDR3 protein is CASSPSTGTGANYGYTF. CDR3 nucleotides: TGTGCCAGCTCCCCCTCCACCGGGACAGGAGCTAACTATGGCTACACCTTC. The chain links TRBV18 to TRBJ1-2, with TRBD1 identical over 8 bases. Germline CDR1 and CDR2: KGHSH and LQKENI. After removal of 6 bases from V and 0 bases from J, the junction contained 12 bases not matched to a gene. The CDR3 has 17 residues.

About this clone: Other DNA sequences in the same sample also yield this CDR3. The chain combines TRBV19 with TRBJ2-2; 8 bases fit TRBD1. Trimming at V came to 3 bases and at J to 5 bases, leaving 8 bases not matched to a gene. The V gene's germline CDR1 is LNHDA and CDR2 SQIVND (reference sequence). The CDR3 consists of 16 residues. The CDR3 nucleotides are TGTGCCAGTAGTATGGGCCAGGGGGCAGGAACCGGGGAGCTGTTTTTT. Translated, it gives CASSMGQGAGTGELFF.

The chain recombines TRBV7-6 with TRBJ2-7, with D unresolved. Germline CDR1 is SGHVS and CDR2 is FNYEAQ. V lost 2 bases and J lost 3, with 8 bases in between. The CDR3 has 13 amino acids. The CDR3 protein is CASSLWQNYEQYF. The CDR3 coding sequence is TGTGCCAGCAGCTTATGGCAGAACTACGAGCAGTACTTC. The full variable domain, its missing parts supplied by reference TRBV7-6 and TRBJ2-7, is GAGVSQSPRYKVTKRGQDVALRCDPISGHVSLYWYRQALGQGPEFLTYFNYEAQQDKSGLPNDRFSAERPEGSISTLTIQRTEQRDSAMYRCASSLWQNYEQYFGPGTRLTVT.

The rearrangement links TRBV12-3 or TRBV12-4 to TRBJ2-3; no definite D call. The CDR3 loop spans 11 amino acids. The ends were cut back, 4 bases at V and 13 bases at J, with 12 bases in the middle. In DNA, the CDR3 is TGTGCCAGCAGTTGGGCGCAAACAAAGTATTTT. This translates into CASSWAQTKYF.

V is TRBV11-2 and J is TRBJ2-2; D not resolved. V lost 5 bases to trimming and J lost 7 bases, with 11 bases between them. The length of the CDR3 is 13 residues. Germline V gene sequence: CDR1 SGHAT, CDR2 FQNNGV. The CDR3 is CASSRVRDGELFF. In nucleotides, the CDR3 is TGTGCCAGCAGCCGAGTCCGTGACGGGGAGCTGTTTTTT.

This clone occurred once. This CDR3 is CASSSDRAQGYTF. CDR3 bases: TGTGCCAGCAGTTCAGACAGGGCTCAAGGCTACACCTTC. The chain uses TRBV12-3 or TRBV12-4 and TRBJ1-2; 7 bases line up with TRBD1. This CDR3 spans 13 amino acids. Trimming took 4 bases from V and 8 from J; bases not matched to a gene: 7.

CDR3 DNA sequence: TGTGCCAGCAGCCAGGGAGGGGCCTTTAGCAATCAGCCCCAGCATTTT. It translates to CASSQGGAFSNQPQHF. V gene TRBV3-1 (or the pseudogene TRBV3-2) combines with J gene TRBJ1-5, with a tentative D call TRBD1 (5 bases). CDR1 is LGHDT and CDR2 is YNNKEL in the germline V gene (reference sequence). The CDR3 length is 16 residues. V shed 3 bases and J shed 0 bases, with 12 bases lying between them.

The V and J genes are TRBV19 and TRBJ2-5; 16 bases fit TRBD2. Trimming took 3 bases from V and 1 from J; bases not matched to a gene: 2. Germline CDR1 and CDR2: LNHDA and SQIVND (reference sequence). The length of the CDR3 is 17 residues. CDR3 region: CASSMGTSGGAQETQYF. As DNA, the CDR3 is TGTGCCAGTAGTATGGGGACTAGCGGGGGGGCCCAAGAGACCCAGTACTTC. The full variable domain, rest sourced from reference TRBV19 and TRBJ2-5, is DGGITQSPKYLFRKEGQNVTLSCEQNLNHDAMYWYRQDPGQGLRLIYYSQIVNDFQKGDIAEGYSVSREKKESFPLTVTSAQKNPTAFYLCASSMGTSGGAQETQYFGPGTRLLVL.

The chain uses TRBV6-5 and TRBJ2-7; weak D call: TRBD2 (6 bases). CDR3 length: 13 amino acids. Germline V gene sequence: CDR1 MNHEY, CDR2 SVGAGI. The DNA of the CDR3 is TGTGCTTTGGCGGGACCGCTTTCCTACGAGCAGTACTTC. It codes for CALAGPLSYEQYF.

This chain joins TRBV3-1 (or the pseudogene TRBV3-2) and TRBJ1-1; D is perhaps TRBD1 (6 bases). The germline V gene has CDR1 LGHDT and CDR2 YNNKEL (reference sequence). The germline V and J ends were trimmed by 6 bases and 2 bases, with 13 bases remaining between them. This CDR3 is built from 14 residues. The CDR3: CASRLGGVNTEAFF. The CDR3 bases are TGTGCCAGCAGGCTAGGGGGGGTAAACACTGAAGCTTTCTTT.

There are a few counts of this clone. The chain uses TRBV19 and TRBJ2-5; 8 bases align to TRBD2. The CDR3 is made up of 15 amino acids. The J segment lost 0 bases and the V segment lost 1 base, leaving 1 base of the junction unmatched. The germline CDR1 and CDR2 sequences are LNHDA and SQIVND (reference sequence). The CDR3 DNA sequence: TGTGCCAGTAGTATAGGCGGGAGGAACCAAGAGACCCAGTACTTC. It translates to CASSIGGRNQETQYF.

The CDR3 loop is CASSLPGKTYEQYF. CDR3 sequence (DNA): TGTGCCAGCAGCTTGCCGGGGAAGACCTACGAGCAGTACTTC. The chain recombines TRBV7-2 with TRBJ2-7; tentatively, D is TRBD2 (5 bases). V gave up 3 bases and J gave up 2 bases, with 11 bases separating them. The CDR3 spans 14 residues. Germline loops: CDR1 SGHTA, CDR2 FQGNSA.